This TCR beta chain was recorded in a study of CD8+ T cells in alopecia areata. In each case, RNA was isolated and then reverse transcribed into cDNA as the sequencing template. Measured with immunoSEQ multiplex PCR; TCRdb has only the in-frame clones, and not every one. The repertoire holds around 100,000 clones, 85% to 90% seen once, with 11% in the top ten. Sample treatment: oral pan-JAK inhibitor, 5-10 mg twice daily. Germline CDR1 and CDR2: SGHRS and YFSETQ. The V and J ends lost 7 bases and 3 bases, in that order; junction bases with no gene match: 6. The CDR3 consists of 13 residues. This receptor was taken from a human donor with alopecia areata. The chain employs TRBV5-1 and TRBJ1-1; 7 bases fit TRBD1. Sequences were derived from CD8+ T cells sorted from blood, sampled around week 31, from a patient treated with tofacitinib. Written as DNA, the CDR3 is TGCGCCAGCCGACAGGGAGGCGACACTGAAGCTTTCTTT. It translates to CASRQGGDTEAFF.